Each of the 15 T cell receptor beta chains below was sequenced from the same sample in a study of early T cells in non-severe SARS-CoV-2 infection. TCRdb analysed the 5' RACE reads with MiXCR anew, one entry per CDR3 protein. The profile shows under 85,000 distinct CDR3 sequences, 12% of them singletons. The sequenced sample consisted of whole blood. These receptors all come from an adult who was a healthcare worker with PCR-confirmed SARS-CoV-2 infection or an uninfected control (not recorded which).

There are a few counts of this clonotype. V is TRBV27 and J is TRBJ1-5, with 7 nucleotides matching TRBD1. The CDR3 runs to 16 residues. The V and J ends lost 5 bases and 0 bases, in that order; junction bases with no gene match: 7. Per the germline V gene, CDR1 is MNHEY and CDR2 is SMNVEV (reference sequence). The CDR3 reads CASSVAGTDSNQPQHF. The CDR3 DNA reads as TGTGCCAGCAGTGTTGCCGGGACAGATAGCAATCAGCCCCAGCATTTT.

This clonotype appeared many times. The gene calls are TRBV20-1 and TRBJ1-1; D perhaps matches TRBD1 (6 bases). Germline V gene lookup returns CDR1 DFQATT and CDR2 SNEGSKA (reference sequence). The CDR3 has 15 residues. Deletions cut 5 bases from V and 1 base from J, with 17 bases between. The CDR3 DNA sequence: TGCAGTGCTTCTCGGGCGGGACAATGGAACACTGAAGCTTTCTTT. This codes for CSASRAGQWNTEAFF.

A few counts support this clonotype. The rearrangement links TRBV30 to TRBJ1-5, with TRBD1 matching 9 bases. Germline V gives CDR1 GTSNPN, CDR2 SVGIG (reference sequence). The CDR3 totals 12 residues. V gave up 5 bases and J gave up 5 bases; unmatched junction bases: 1. CDR3 bases: TGTGCCTGGGGGGACAGGGATCAGCCCCAGCATTTT. Encoded protein: CAWGDRDQPQHF.

This clonotype came up a few times. The chain has TRBV7-8 and TRBJ1-2; no reliable D call. This CDR3 contains 14 residues. V lost 4 bases and J lost 2, with 11 bases in between. The germline CDR1 and CDR2 sequences are SGHVS and FQNEAQ. CDR3 region: CASSSLTLNYGYTF. The DNA of the CDR3 is TGTGCCAGCAGCTCACTGACCCTCAACTATGGCTACACCTTC.

The chain combines TRBV28 with TRBJ2-3; 7 bases line up with TRBD1. J lost 1 base, V lost 8 bases, and 0 bases had no gene match. The length of the CDR3 is 12 residues. Germline V gene sequence: CDR1 MDHEN, CDR2 SYDVKM. This CDR3 reads CASGTGTDTQYF. CDR3 in DNA: TGTGCCAGCGGGACAGGCACAGATACGCAGTATTTT.

This clonotype was counted between two and nine times. The chain recombines TRBV24-1 with TRBJ2-1; TRBD2 is a possible D gene (6 bases). Germline V CDR1 and CDR2: KGHDR, SFDVKD. The length of the CDR3 is 15 residues. Trimming took 8 bases from V and 2 from J, leaving 15 bases between them. The CDR3 DNA sequence: TGTGCCACCAATGGGAACGGGAGTACCTACAATGAGCAGTTCTTC. It yields the protein CATNGNGSTYNEQFF.

This clonotype showed up just a few times. This chain links TRBV10-3 with TRBJ1-1, with a possible D match to TRBD1 (5 bases). Germline CDR1 is ENHRY and CDR2 is SYGVKD. Deletions cut 7 bases from V and 4 bases from J, with 13 bases between. The CDR3 contains 13 residues. The CDR3 loop reads CAITMGRGTEAFF. The DNA for the CDR3 is TGTGCCATCACTATGGGACGGGGCACTGAAGCTTTCTTT.

This clonotype was seen ten or more times. The gene calls are TRBV29-1 and TRBJ2-1; D possibly corresponds to TRBD2 (5 bases). V lost 8 bases, J lost 7 bases, and 18 bases lay in between. Germline V gives CDR1 SQVTM, CDR2 ANQGSEA. This CDR3 contains 13 residues. The CDR3: CSHGGVGENEQFF. Here the CDR3 DNA reads TGCAGCCACGGAGGAGTGGGAGAGAATGAGCAGTTCTTC.

This clonotype was observed many times. The chain is built from TRBV2 and TRBJ1-2; perhaps TRBD1 as D (5 bases). This CDR3 is 13 amino acids long. Germline assignment: CDR1 SNHLY and CDR2 FYNNEI. With 3 bases removed from V and 2 bases from J, the gap between germline ends came to 7 bases. CDR3 coding DNA: TGTGCCAGCAGTGAGGCAGGGAACTATGGCTACACCTTC. Protein product: CASSEAGNYGYTF.

This clonotype was picked up a small number of times. The gene calls are TRBV15 and TRBJ2-7; D is uncertain. Trimming removed 1 base at V and 3 bases at J, with 10 bases between. This CDR3 contains 14 residues. Germline lookup yields CDR1 LNHNV and CDR2 YYDKDF (reference sequence). CDR3 bases: TGTGCCACCAGCAGAGGAGCCAGCGACTACGAGCAGTACTTC. Translation: CATSRGASDYEQYF. The entire variable domain, with the rest obtained from reference TRBV15 and TRBJ2-7, is as follows: DAMVIQNPRYQVTQFGKPVTLSCSQTLNHNVMYWYQQKSSQAPKLLFHYYDKDFNNEADTPDNFQSRRPNTSFCFLDIRSPGLGDTAMYLCATSRGASDYEQYFGPGTRLTVT.

The rearrangement joins TRBV27 to TRBJ2-7; 7 bases match TRBD2. The CDR3 spans 11 residues. The trim removed 8 bases at V and 3 bases at J, leaving 1 base unmatched. Germline loops: CDR1 MNHEY, CDR2 SMNVEV (reference sequence). CDR3 sequence: CASWGGYEQYF. The CDR3 nucleotides are TGTGCCAGCTGGGGGGGCTACGAGCAGTACTTC.

This clonotype turned up a few times. This chain joins TRBV10-1 and TRBJ2-2; the D gene could be TRBD1 or TRBD2 (5 bases each). CDR3 length equals 16 residues. The V gene lost 4 bases and the J gene lost 7 bases, with 19 bases spanning the gap. The germline gives CDR1 WNHNN, CDR2 SYGVQD (reference sequence). The CDR3 sequence is CASSGGLGVTGGELFF. CDR3 DNA: TGCGCCAGCAGTGGAGGGCTAGGGGTAACAGGCGGGGAGCTGTTTTTT.

Ten or more counts support this clonotype. J is TRBJ2-5 and V is TRBV19; D might be TRBD1 or TRBD2, each matching 5 bases. V was cut by 5 bases and J by 4 bases, with 17 bases left in between. From germline, CDR1 is LNHDA and CDR2 SQIVND (reference sequence). The CDR3 contains 15 residues. Here the CDR3 DNA reads TGTGCCAGTAGTGCCGGACGGGGACCCGGAGAGACCCAGTACTTC. Translation: CASSAGRGPGETQYF.

This clonotype was recorded a few times. The V gene is TRBV28, the J gene TRBJ1-1; D is unresolved. There are 14 residues in the CDR3. Looked up from germline, CDR1 is MDHEN and CDR2 is SYDVKM. V was pared by 8 bases and J by 2 bases, with 15 bases between. The CDR3, as DNA: TGTGCCAGCTCTGAGGCAGGCCCAAACACTGAAGCTTTCTTT. Protein sequence: CASSEAGPNTEAFF.

The rearrangement joins TRBV12-3 or TRBV12-4 to TRBJ1-3, with no clear D. The CDR3 has 12 amino acids. Deletions cut 6 bases from V and 2 bases from J, with 5 bases between. This CDR3 is CASRTPGNTIYF. The CDR3 region has the DNA TGTGCCAGCAGAACCCCTGGAAACACCATATATTTT.